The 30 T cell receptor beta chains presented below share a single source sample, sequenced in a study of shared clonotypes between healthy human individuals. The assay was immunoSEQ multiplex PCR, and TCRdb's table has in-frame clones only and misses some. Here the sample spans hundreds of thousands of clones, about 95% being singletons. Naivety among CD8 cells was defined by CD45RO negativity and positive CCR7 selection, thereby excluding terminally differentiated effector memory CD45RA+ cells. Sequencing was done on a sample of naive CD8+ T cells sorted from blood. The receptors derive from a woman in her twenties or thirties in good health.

CDR3 nucleotide sequence: TGTGCCAGCAGTTTGCTCGGAGTCGGCAATCAGCCCCAGCATTTT. Translating it yields CASSLLGVGNQPQHF. This chain connects TRBV27 to TRBJ1-5; D remains ambiguous. Germline CDR1 MNHEY, CDR2 SMNVEV (reference sequence). The germline V and J ends were trimmed by 3 bases and 2 bases, with 11 bases remaining between them. The CDR3 totals 15 residues.

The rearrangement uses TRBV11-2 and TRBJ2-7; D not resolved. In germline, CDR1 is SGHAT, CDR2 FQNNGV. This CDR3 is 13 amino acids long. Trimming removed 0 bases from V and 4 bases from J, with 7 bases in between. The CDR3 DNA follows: TGTGCCAGCAGCTTAGAACAGAATTACGAGCAGTACTTC. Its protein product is CASSLEQNYEQYF.

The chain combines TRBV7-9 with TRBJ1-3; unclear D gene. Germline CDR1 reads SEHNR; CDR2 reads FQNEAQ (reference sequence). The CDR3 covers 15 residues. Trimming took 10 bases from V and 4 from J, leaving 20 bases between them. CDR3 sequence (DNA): TGTGCCATCGGCAGATTAAAGAGGTCAGGAAACACCATATATTTT. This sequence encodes CAIGRLKRSGNTIYF.

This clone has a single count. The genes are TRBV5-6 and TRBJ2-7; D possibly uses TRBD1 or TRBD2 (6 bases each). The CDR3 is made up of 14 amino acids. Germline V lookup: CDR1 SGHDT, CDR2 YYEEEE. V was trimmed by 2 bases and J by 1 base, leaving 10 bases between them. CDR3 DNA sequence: TGTGCCAGCAGCTTCGGGGGCGCGTCCTACGAGCAGTACTTC. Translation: CASSFGGASYEQYF.

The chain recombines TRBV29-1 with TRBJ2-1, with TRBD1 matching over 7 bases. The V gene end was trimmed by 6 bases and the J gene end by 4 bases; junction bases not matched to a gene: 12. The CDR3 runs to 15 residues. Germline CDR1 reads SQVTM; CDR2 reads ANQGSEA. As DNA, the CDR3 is TGCAGCGTCTACATAACGGGACAGATATACAATGAGCAGTTCTTC. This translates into CSVYITGQIYNEQFF.

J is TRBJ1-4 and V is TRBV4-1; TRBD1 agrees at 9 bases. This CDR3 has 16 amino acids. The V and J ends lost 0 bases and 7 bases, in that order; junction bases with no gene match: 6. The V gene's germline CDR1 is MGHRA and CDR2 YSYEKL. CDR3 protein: CASSQDRTGGGEKLFF. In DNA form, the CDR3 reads TGCGCCAGCAGCCAAGATCGAACAGGGGGCGGTGAAAAACTGTTTTTT.

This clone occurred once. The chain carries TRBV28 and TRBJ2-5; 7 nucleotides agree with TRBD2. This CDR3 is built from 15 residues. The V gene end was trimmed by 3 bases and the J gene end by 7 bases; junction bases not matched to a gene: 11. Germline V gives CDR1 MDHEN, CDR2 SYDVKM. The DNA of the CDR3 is TGTGCCAGCAGTTTGCGGCTAGCGGTTCCTGGGACCCAGTACTTC. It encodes CASSLRLAVPGTQYF. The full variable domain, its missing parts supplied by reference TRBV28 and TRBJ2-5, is DVKVTQSSRYLVKRTGEKVFLECVQDMDHENMFWYRQDPGLGLRLIYFSYDVKMKEKGDIPEGYSVSREKKERFSLILESASTNQTSMYLCASSLRLAVPGTQYFGPGTRLLVL.

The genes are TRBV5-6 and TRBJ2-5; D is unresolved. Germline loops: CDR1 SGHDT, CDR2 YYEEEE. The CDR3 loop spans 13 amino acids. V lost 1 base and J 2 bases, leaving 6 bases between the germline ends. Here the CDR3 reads CASSLIGQETQYF. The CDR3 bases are TGTGCCAGCAGCTTGATAGGGCAAGAGACCCAGTACTTC.

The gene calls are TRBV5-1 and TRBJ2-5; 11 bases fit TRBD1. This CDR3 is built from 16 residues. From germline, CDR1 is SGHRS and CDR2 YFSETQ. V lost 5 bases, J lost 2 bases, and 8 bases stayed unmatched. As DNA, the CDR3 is TGCGCCAGCAGAACCTCCGGGACAGGGGGGCAAGAGACCCAGTACTTC. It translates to CASRTSGTGGQETQYF.

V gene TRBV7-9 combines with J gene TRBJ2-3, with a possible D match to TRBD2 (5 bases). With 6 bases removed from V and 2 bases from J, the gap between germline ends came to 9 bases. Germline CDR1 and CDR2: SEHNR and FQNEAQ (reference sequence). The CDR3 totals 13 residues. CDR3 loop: CASRTGNTDTQYF. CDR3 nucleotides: TGTGCCAGCAGAACGGGGAACACAGATACGCAGTATTTT.

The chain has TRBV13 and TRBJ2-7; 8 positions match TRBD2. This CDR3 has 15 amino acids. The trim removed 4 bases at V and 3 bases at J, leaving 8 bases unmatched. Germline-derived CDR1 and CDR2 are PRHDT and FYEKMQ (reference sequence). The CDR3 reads CASSSGTAGDYEQYF. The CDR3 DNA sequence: TGTGCCAGCAGCTCCGGCACAGCGGGGGACTACGAGCAGTACTTC.

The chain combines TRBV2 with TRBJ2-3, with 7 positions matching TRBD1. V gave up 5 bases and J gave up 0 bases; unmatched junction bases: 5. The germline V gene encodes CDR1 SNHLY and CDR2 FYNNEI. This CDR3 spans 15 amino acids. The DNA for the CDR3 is TGTGCCAGCAGTCCGGGACAGCTAAGCACAGATACGCAGTATTTT. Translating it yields CASSPGQLSTDTQYF. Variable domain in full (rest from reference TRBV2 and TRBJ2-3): EPEVTQTPSHQVTQMGQEVILRCVPISNHLYFYWYRQILGQKVEFLVSFYNNEISEKSEIFDDQFSVERPDGSNFTLKIRSTKLEDSAMYFCASSPGQLSTDTQYFGPGTRLTVL.

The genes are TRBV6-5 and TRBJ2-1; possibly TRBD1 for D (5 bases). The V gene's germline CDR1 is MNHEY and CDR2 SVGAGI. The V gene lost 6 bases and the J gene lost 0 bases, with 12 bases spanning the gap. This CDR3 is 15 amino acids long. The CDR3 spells CASSPRDSSYNEQFF. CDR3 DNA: TGTGCCAGCAGCCCCAGGGATAGCTCCTACAATGAGCAGTTCTTC.

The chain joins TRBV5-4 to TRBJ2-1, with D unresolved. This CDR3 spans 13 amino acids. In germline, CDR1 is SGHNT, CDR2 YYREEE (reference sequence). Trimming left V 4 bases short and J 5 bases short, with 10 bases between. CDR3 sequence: CASSGDPNNEQFF. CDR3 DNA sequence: TGTGCCAGCAGCGGTGACCCCAACAATGAGCAGTTCTTC.

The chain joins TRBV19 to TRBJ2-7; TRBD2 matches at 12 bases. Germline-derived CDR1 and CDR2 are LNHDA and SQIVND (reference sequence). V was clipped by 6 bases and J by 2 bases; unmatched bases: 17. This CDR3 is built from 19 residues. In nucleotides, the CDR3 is TGTGCCAGTAGGTTTTCCCGAGGGTCTAGCGGGAGGGTTACCTACGAGCAGTACTTC. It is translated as CASRFSRGSSGRVTYEQYF.

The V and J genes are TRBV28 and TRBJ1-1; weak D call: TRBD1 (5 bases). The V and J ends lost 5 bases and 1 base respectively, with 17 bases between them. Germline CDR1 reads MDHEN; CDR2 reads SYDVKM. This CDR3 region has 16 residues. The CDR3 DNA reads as TGTGCCAGCAGTATTATGGGAGCAGGGAGGAACACTGAAGCTTTCTTT. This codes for CASSIMGAGRNTEAFF.

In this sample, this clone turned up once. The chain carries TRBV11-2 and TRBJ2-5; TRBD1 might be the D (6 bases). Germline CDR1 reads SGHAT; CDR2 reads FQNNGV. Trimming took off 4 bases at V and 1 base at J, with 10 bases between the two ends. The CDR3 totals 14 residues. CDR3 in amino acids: CASSSLGAQETQYF. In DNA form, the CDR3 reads TGTGCCAGCAGCTCATTGGGGGCCCAAGAGACCCAGTACTTC.

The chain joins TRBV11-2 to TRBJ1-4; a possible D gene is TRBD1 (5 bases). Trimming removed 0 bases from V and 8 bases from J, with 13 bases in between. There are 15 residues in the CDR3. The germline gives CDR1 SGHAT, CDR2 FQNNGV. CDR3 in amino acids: CASSLDMGRGEKLFF. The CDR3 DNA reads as TGTGCCAGCAGCTTAGATATGGGGCGGGGAGAAAAACTGTTTTTT. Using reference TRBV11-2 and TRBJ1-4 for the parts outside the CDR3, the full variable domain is EAGVAQSPRYKIIEKRQSVAFWCNPISGHATLYWYQQILGQGPKLLIQFQNNGVVDDSQLPKDRFSAERLKGVDSTLKIQPAKLEDSAVYLCASSLDMGRGEKLFFGSGTQLSVL.

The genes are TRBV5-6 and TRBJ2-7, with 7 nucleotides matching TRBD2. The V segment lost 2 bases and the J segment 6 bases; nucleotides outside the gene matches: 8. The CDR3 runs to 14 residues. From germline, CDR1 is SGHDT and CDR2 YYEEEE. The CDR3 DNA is TGTGCCAGCAGCTTTGGCGGGAGTGCGGCCGAGCAGTACTTC. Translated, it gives CASSFGGSAAEQYF. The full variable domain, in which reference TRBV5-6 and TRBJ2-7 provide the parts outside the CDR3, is DAGVTQSPTHLIKTRGQQVTLRCSPKSGHDTVSWYQQALGQGPQFIFQYYEEEERQRGNFPDRFSGHQFPNYSSELNVNALLLGDSALYLCASSFGGSAAEQYFGPGTRLTVT.

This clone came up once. The DNA of the CDR3 is TGTGCCAGCAGCAACGGACAGGGTAGGAATGAGCAGTTCTTC. It translates to CASSNGQGRNEQFF. The chain joins TRBV7-2 to TRBJ2-1; 8 nucleotides agree with TRBD1. V lost 5 bases to trimming and J lost 7 bases; unmatched junction nucleotides: 7. The germline V gene encodes CDR1 SGHTA and CDR2 FQGNSA. The CDR3 spans 14 residues.

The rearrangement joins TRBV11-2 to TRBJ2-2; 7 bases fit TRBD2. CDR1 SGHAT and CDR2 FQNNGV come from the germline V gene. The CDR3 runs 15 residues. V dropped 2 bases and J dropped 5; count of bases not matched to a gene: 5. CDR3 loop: CASSLQLAVTGELFF. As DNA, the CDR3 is TGTGCCAGCAGCTTACAGCTAGCGGTAACCGGGGAGCTGTTTTTT.

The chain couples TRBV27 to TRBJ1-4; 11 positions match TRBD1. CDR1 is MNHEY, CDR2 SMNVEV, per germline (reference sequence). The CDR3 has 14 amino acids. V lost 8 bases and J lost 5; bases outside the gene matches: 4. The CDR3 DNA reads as TGTGCCAGCCGGACAGGGGGCTCAAATGAAAAACTGTTTTTT. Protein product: CASRTGGSNEKLFF.

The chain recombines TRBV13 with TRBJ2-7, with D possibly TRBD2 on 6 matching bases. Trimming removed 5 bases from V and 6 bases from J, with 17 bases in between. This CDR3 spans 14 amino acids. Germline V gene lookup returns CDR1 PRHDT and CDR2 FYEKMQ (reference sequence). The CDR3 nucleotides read TGTGCCAGCAGCCCGGGAGAACCGCCTTGCGAGCAGTACTTC. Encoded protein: CASSPGEPPCEQYF. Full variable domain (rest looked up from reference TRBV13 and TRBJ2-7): AAGVIQSPRHLIKEKRETATLKCYPIPRHDTVYWYQQGPGQDPQFLISFYEKMQSDKGSIPDRFSAQQFSDYHSELNMSSLELGDSALYFCASSPGEPPCEQYFGPGTRLTVT.

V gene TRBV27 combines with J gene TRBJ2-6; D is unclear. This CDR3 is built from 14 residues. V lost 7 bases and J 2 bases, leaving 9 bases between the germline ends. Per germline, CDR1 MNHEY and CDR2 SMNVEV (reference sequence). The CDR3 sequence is CASNKGAGANVLTF. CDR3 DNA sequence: TGTGCCAGCAACAAGGGCGCTGGGGCCAACGTCCTGACTTTC.

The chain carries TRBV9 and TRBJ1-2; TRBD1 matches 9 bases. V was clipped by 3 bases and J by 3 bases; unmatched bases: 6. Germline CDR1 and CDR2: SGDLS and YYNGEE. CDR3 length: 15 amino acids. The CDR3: CASSGRTGEYYGYTF. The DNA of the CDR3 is TGTGCCAGCAGCGGAAGGACAGGGGAGTACTATGGCTACACCTTC.

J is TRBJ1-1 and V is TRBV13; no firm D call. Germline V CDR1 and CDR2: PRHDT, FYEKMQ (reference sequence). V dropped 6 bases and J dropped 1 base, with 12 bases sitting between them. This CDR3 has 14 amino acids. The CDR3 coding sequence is TGTGCCAGCAGGCAAAGGAACAGGAACACTGAAGCTTTCTTT. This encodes CASRQRNRNTEAFF. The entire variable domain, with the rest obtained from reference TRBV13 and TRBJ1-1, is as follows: AAGVIQSPRHLIKEKRETATLKCYPIPRHDTVYWYQQGPGQDPQFLISFYEKMQSDKGSIPDRFSAQQFSDYHSELNMSSLELGDSALYFCASRQRNRNTEAFFGQGTRLTVV.

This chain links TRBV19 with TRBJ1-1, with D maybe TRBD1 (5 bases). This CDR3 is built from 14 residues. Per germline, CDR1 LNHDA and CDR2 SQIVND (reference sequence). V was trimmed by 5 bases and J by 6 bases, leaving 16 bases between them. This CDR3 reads CASSWDQRTPEAFF. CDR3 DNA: TGTGCCAGTAGTTGGGACCAGCGGACTCCTGAAGCTTTCTTT.

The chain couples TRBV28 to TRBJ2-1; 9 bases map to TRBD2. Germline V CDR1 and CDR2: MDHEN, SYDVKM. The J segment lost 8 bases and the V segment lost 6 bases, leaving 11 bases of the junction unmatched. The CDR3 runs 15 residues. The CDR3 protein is CASSPVRGREYEQFF. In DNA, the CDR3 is TGTGCCAGCAGCCCAGTCCGCGGGAGGGAGTATGAGCAGTTCTTC.

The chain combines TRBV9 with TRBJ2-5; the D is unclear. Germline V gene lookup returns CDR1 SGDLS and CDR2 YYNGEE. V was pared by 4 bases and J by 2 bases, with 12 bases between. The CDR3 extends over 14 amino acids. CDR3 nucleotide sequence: TGTGCCAGCAGCACAGACACCGAACAAGAGACCCAGTACTTC. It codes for CASSTDTEQETQYF.

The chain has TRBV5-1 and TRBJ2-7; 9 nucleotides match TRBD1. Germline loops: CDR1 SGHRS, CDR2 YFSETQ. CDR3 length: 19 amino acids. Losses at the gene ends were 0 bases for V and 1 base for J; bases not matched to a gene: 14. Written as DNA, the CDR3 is TGCGCCAGCAGCTTGGAGGGGACAGGGAGGTACTCCGGATCCTACGAGCAGTACTTC. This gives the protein CASSLEGTGRYSGSYEQYF.